The rows below give T cell receptor beta chains drawn from one sample of a study of T cell clonotyping in hematopoietic cell transplantation. Assay used: immunoSEQ multiplex PCR; TCRdb lists only in-frame clones, some missing. The table lists 5,000 to 6,500 clones, around 80% of them singletons, with around 37% in the top ten. The material was peripheral blood mononuclear cells, obtained 180 days after allogeneic stem cell transplant. The receptor source for this set is a male patient aged 70-85 years who had an allogeneic stem cell transplant from an unrelated donor, so T cells may come from the graft donor. Some clones in this sample may be carry-over from other donors' samples. The CDR3 runs from the conserved cysteine through the conserved F or W. A D gene is named only where the DNA matches it firmly. A row's size may be missing; if present it is once, few, many or a size class.

cdr3_nt: TGTGCCAGCAGCCCAAAGACAGGGAGCCACGAGCAGTACTTC
cdr3_aa: CASSPKTGSHEQYF
j_call: TRBJ2-7
d_call: TRBD1
v_call: TRBV7-9
clone_size: .

cdr3_nt: TGTGCCAGCAGTTATAGCGGGAGCTCCTACGAGCAGTACTTC
cdr3_aa: CASSYSGSSYEQYF
j_call: TRBJ2-7
d_call: TRBD2
v_call: TRBV28
clone_size: few

cdr3_nt: TGTGCCAGCAGCTTAGCTAGGGGACTAGCGGGAGCAGATACGCAGTATTTT
cdr3_aa: CASSLARGLAGADTQYF
j_call: TRBJ2-3
d_call: TRBD2
v_call: TRBV7-6
clone_size: .

cdr3_nt: TGTGCCAGCAGCTTAAAGATACTAGCGGGAGGCTATTTCCCCTACGAGCAGTACTTC
cdr3_aa: CASSLKILAGGYFPYEQYF
j_call: TRBJ2-7
d_call: TRBD2
v_call: TRBV7-8
clone_size: once

cdr3_nt: TGTGCCAGCGCTTACAAGACTGAAGCTTTCTTT
cdr3_aa: CASAYKTEAFF
j_call: TRBJ1-1
d_call: .
v_call: TRBV2
clone_size: .

cdr3_nt: TGTGCCAGCAGCGATTTAGGAGCCGCGAGGGGGGAGACCCAGTACTTC
cdr3_aa: CASSDLGAARGETQYF
j_call: TRBJ2-5
d_call: .
v_call: TRBV14
clone_size: .

cdr3_nt: TGTGCCAGCAGTGAAGAAAGGTCAGGGGGCTATGGCTACACCTTC
cdr3_aa: CASSEERSGGYGYTF
j_call: TRBJ1-2
d_call: TRBD1
v_call: TRBV2
clone_size: .

cdr3_nt: TGCAGCTATAGGAGCTCCTACGAGCAGTACTTC
cdr3_aa: CSYRSSYEQYF
j_call: TRBJ2-7
d_call: .
v_call: TRBV29-1
clone_size: .

cdr3_nt: TGCGCCAGCAGCTTGGTGGGGGGGGCGACAGATACGCAGTATTTT
cdr3_aa: CASSLVGGATDTQYF
j_call: TRBJ2-3
d_call: .
v_call: TRBV5-1
clone_size: .

cdr3_nt: TGTGCCAGCAGCTTCCGACAGGGAGTAACTGAAGCTTTCTTT
cdr3_aa: CASSFRQGVTEAFF
j_call: TRBJ1-1
d_call: TRBD1
v_call: TRBV7-2
clone_size: once

cdr3_nt: TGTGCCAGCAGCCAAGCTTACAGTGCCTATGGCTACACCTTC
cdr3_aa: CASSQAYSAYGYTF
j_call: TRBJ1-2
d_call: .
v_call: TRBV14
clone_size: .

cdr3_nt: TGCGCCAGCAGCCCGACTAGCGGGGGAGCCTACGAGCAGTACTTC
cdr3_aa: CASSPTSGGAYEQYF
j_call: TRBJ2-7
d_call: TRBD2
v_call: TRBV4-1
clone_size: .

cdr3_nt: TGTGCCTGGAGTTCAGGCCTGTCGGGGACGGGCTACACCTTC
cdr3_aa: CAWSSGLSGTGYTF
j_call: TRBJ1-2
d_call: .
v_call: TRBV30
clone_size: .

cdr3_nt: TGTGCCAGCAGAAGGCGGGAGGGCCGGAGTGAGCAGTTCTTC
cdr3_aa: CASRRREGRSEQFF
j_call: TRBJ2-1
d_call: TRBD2
v_call: TRBV28
clone_size: .

cdr3_nt: TGTGCCACCGGACAGGGGGCGCATGGCTACGAGCAGTACTTC
cdr3_aa: CATGQGAHGYEQYF
j_call: TRBJ2-7
d_call: TRBD1
v_call: TRBV6-5
clone_size: few

cdr3_nt: TGTGCCAGCAGTCCCGGGGACAGGTACTACGAGCAGTACTTC
cdr3_aa: CASSPGDRYYEQYF
j_call: TRBJ2-7
d_call: TRBD1
v_call: TRBV6-5
clone_size: .

cdr3_nt: TGTGCCAGCAGCGCAACAGGGTCCGGCAAAAAAACTTTT
cdr3_aa: CASSATGSGKKTF
j_call: TRBJ1-5
d_call: .
v_call: TRBV7-2
clone_size: few

cdr3_nt: TGTGCCAGCAAGGACCAGTCCTACGAGCAGTACTTC
cdr3_aa: CASKDQSYEQYF
j_call: TRBJ2-7
d_call: .
v_call: TRBV6-6
clone_size: .

cdr3_nt: TGTGCCAGCAGAGGTGTGACGGATAGCTCCTACGAGCAGTACTTC
cdr3_aa: CASRGVTDSSYEQYF
j_call: TRBJ2-7
d_call: .
v_call: TRBV28
clone_size: .

cdr3_nt: TGCAGCGTCTCCGTGGATTATGGCTACACCTTC
cdr3_aa: CSVSVDYGYTF
j_call: TRBJ1-2
d_call: .
v_call: TRBV29-1
clone_size: large

cdr3_nt: TGTGCCAGCAGCGGAGAAAATGAGCAGTTCTTC
cdr3_aa: CASSGENEQFF
j_call: TRBJ2-1
d_call: .
v_call: TRBV6-5
clone_size: .

cdr3_nt: TGTGCCAGCAGCTTACGGGTCTTGGTGAACACTGAAGCTTTCTTT
cdr3_aa: CASSLRVLVNTEAFF
j_call: TRBJ1-1
d_call: .
v_call: TRBV5-6
clone_size: .

cdr3_nt: TGTGCCAGCAGCTCTCGAGGGGAGCCCTACGAGCAGTACTTC
cdr3_aa: CASSSRGEPYEQYF
j_call: TRBJ2-7
d_call: .
v_call: TRBV7-9
clone_size: .

cdr3_nt: TGCGCCAGCAGCCCCGGACTAGCGGGAGACATCTACGAGCAGTACTTC
cdr3_aa: CASSPGLAGDIYEQYF
j_call: TRBJ2-7
d_call: TRBD2
v_call: TRBV4-1
clone_size: .

cdr3_nt: TGTGCCAGCAGTTCTATACTAGCGGGAGAAGAGACCCAGTACTTC
cdr3_aa: CASSSILAGEETQYF
j_call: TRBJ2-5
d_call: TRBD2
v_call: TRBV28
clone_size: .

cdr3_nt: TGCAGCGTTAAAAACGTCAATGGGCAGTTCTTC
cdr3_aa: CSVKNVNGQFF
j_call: TRBJ2-1
d_call: .
v_call: TRBV29-1
clone_size: .

cdr3_nt: TGTGCCAGTAGTGGACAGGGCGGCAATCAGCCCCAGCATTTT
cdr3_aa: CASSGQGGNQPQHF
j_call: TRBJ1-5
d_call: TRBD1
v_call: TRBV19
clone_size: .

cdr3_nt: TGTGCCAGCAGTTTATTCTACGACCAGCATTTT
cdr3_aa: CASSLFYDQHF
j_call: TRBJ1-5
d_call: .
v_call: TRBV28
clone_size: .

cdr3_nt: TGTGCCACAGGCCGGGACAGGGAGAATCAGCCCCAGCATTTT
cdr3_aa: CATGRDRENQPQHF
j_call: TRBJ1-5
d_call: TRBD1
v_call: TRBV10-3
clone_size: .

cdr3_nt: TGTGCCAGCAGTGAGGCTAGCGGGAGGGCCGCGGAGACCCAGTACTTC
cdr3_aa: CASSEASGRAAETQYF
j_call: TRBJ2-5
d_call: TRBD2
v_call: TRBV2
clone_size: .

cdr3_nt: TGTGCCAGTAGTATCTGGGCAGGGGTTTCATCGCTTGATCAGCCCCAGCATTTT
cdr3_aa: CASSIWAGVSSLDQPQHF
j_call: TRBJ1-5
d_call: .
v_call: TRBV19
clone_size: .

cdr3_nt: TGTGCCAGCAGCTTAGCTAGGACAGGGTTAAACACCATATATTTT
cdr3_aa: CASSLARTGLNTIYF
j_call: TRBJ1-3
d_call: TRBD1
v_call: TRBV7-2
clone_size: .

cdr3_nt: TGTGCCAGCAGTTCCGGGACTAGCGGGATTTACGAGCAGTACTTC
cdr3_aa: CASSSGTSGIYEQYF
j_call: TRBJ2-7
d_call: TRBD2
v_call: TRBV6-6
clone_size: .

cdr3_nt: TGTGCCAGCTCACCGGGGGGGAGCACAGATACGCAGTATTTT
cdr3_aa: CASSPGGSTDTQYF
j_call: TRBJ2-3
d_call: TRBD2
v_call: TRBV18
clone_size: .

cdr3_nt: TGTGCCAGCAGCGGCCCGGGACAGGGCTACGAGCAGTACTTC
cdr3_aa: CASSGPGQGYEQYF
j_call: TRBJ2-7
d_call: TRBD1
v_call: TRBV7-8
clone_size: .

cdr3_nt: TGTGCCAGCAGCTTGCTGTGGAACACTGAAGCTTTCTTT
cdr3_aa: CASSLLWNTEAFF
j_call: TRBJ1-1
d_call: .
v_call: TRBV5-4
clone_size: .

cdr3_nt: TGTGCCAGCAGCTTGTCGAACTACGAGCAGTACTTC
cdr3_aa: CASSLSNYEQYF
j_call: TRBJ2-7
d_call: .
v_call: TRBV5-3
clone_size: few

cdr3_nt: TGTGCCAGCAGCTTAACGAAGGAGGGGTTGGGTGGCTACACCTTC
cdr3_aa: CASSLTKEGLGGYTF
j_call: TRBJ1-2
d_call: .
v_call: TRBV7-3
clone_size: .

cdr3_nt: TGTGCCAGCAGTTACTCCCCGTACGGCGAGCAGTACTTC
cdr3_aa: CASSYSPYGEQYF
j_call: TRBJ2-7
d_call: .
v_call: TRBV6-5
clone_size: .

cdr3_nt: TGTGCCAGCAGTGAAGCTTCTGATCAGGAAAAAGCCCCCTACGAGCAGTACTTC
cdr3_aa: CASSEASDQEKAPYEQYF
j_call: TRBJ2-7
d_call: .
v_call: TRBV6-1
clone_size: .

cdr3_nt: TGTGCCATCGGACAGGGAAATGAAAAACTGTTTTTT
cdr3_aa: CAIGQGNEKLFF
j_call: TRBJ1-4
d_call: TRBD1
v_call: TRBV10-3
clone_size: few

cdr3_nt: TGTGCGACGGGGGAGAACCAAGAGACCCAGTACTTC
cdr3_aa: CATGENQETQYF
j_call: TRBJ2-5
d_call: .
v_call: TRBV19
clone_size: hyperexpanded

cdr3_nt: TGCGCCAGCAGCCAAGATCGAGTCCGGGACAGGGCGCACTATGGCTACACCTTC
cdr3_aa: CASSQDRVRDRAHYGYTF
j_call: TRBJ1-2
d_call: TRBD1
v_call: TRBV4-3
clone_size: .

cdr3_nt: TGTGCCAGTAGTATAGCTCCGTCGGACTCCTACGAGCAGTACTTC
cdr3_aa: CASSIAPSDSYEQYF
j_call: TRBJ2-7
d_call: .
v_call: TRBV19
clone_size: .

cdr3_nt: TGCAGCGTTGCAGCGGACACCTACAATGAGCAGTTCTTC
cdr3_aa: CSVAADTYNEQFF
j_call: TRBJ2-1
d_call: .
v_call: TRBV29-1
clone_size: .

cdr3_nt: TGTGCCAGCAGTCATACCACATACCGCTTCCTCATCTATTGCTCTCCCGCCTCTACAGATACGCAGTATTTT
cdr3_aa: CASSHTTYRFLIYCSPASTDTQYF
j_call: TRBJ2-3
d_call: .
v_call: TRBV28
clone_size: .

cdr3_nt: TGTGCCAGCAGTGTGGGAATAGAAAGTATGGACCAAGAGACCCAGTACTTC
cdr3_aa: CASSVGIESMDQETQYF
j_call: TRBJ2-5
d_call: .
v_call: TRBV2
clone_size: medium-sized

cdr3_nt: TGTGCCAGCAGTTACGGCGGGAACGTCTACGAGCAGTACTTC
cdr3_aa: CASSYGGNVYEQYF
j_call: TRBJ2-7
d_call: .
v_call: TRBV6-5
clone_size: .

cdr3_nt: TGTGCCTGGAGTGCCGGACAGGACAATTCACCCCTCCACTTT
cdr3_aa: CAWSAGQDNSPLHF
j_call: TRBJ1-6
d_call: TRBD1
v_call: TRBV30
clone_size: .

cdr3_nt: TGTGCCAGCAGCTGGGGACTAGCGGGAGGGCCATTGTCCACCGGGGAGCTGTTTTTT
cdr3_aa: CASSWGLAGGPLSTGELFF
j_call: TRBJ2-2
d_call: TRBD2
v_call: TRBV11-2
clone_size: few

cdr3_nt: TGCGCCAGCAACGGGCCGGGTCTCTACGAGCAGTACTTC
cdr3_aa: CASNGPGLYEQYF
j_call: TRBJ2-7
d_call: .
v_call: TRBV4-1
clone_size: once

cdr3_nt: TGTGCCAGCAGCCCTCCCGCGGCCAAAAACATTCAGTACTTC
cdr3_aa: CASSPPAAKNIQYF
j_call: TRBJ2-4
d_call: .
v_call: TRBV9
clone_size: .

cdr3_nt: TGTGCTAGTGGTATGGGGACTAGCGGCGAAGAGACCCAGTACTTC
cdr3_aa: CASGMGTSGEETQYF
j_call: TRBJ2-5
d_call: TRBD2
v_call: TRBV12-5
clone_size: .

cdr3_nt: TGTGCCAGCAGCTACGTCGAGGATACGCAGTATTTT
cdr3_aa: CASSYVEDTQYF
j_call: TRBJ2-3
d_call: .
v_call: TRBV2
clone_size: .

cdr3_nt: TGTGCCAGCAGTACCAGTGAGGAGCAGTACTTC
cdr3_aa: CASSTSEEQYF
j_call: TRBJ2-7
d_call: .
v_call: TRBV27
clone_size: few

cdr3_nt: TGCAGCGCCCAGAGGGACCGAGGCTACGAGCAGTACTTC
cdr3_aa: CSAQRDRGYEQYF
j_call: TRBJ2-7
d_call: .
v_call: TRBV29-1
clone_size: .

cdr3_nt: TGCGCCAGCAGTGATCGGATGAACACTGAAGCTTTCTTT
cdr3_aa: CASSDRMNTEAFF
j_call: TRBJ1-1
d_call: .
v_call: TRBV5-1
clone_size: .

cdr3_nt: TGTGCCAGCAGCTTATCAACGGCACCCAGGGGCTACACCTTC
cdr3_aa: CASSLSTAPRGYTF
j_call: TRBJ1-2
d_call: .
v_call: TRBV7-9
clone_size: once

cdr3_nt: TGTGCCAGTAGTATTTTGTTGGCTAGCGGGCACAATGAGCAGTTCTTC
cdr3_aa: CASSILLASGHNEQFF
j_call: TRBJ2-1
d_call: TRBD2
v_call: TRBV19
clone_size: .

cdr3_nt: TGTGCCAGCAGCTTCGGACTAGCGGGAGTTCTGGAGACCCAGTACTTC
cdr3_aa: CASSFGLAGVLETQYF
j_call: TRBJ2-5
d_call: TRBD2
v_call: TRBV7-2
clone_size: .